This paragraph covers one T cell receptor beta chain sequence. This clonotype has a count of ten or more. This receptor's antigen is unknown. No base quality values were provided; no much bigger clone lies one nucleotide off. Ophthalmopathy patients had moderately to severely active disease, Clinical Activity Score of at least 3, NOSPECS grade of at least 4, and duration under 3 months. Exclusion was applied to patients with uncontrolled infections, other autoimmune diseases, pregnancy or lactation. Diagnoses were based on clinical symptoms, serum thyroxine and TRAb, thyroid ultrasound and orbital computed tomography. PBMCs were isolated from about 9.2 ml of fresh peripheral blood by Ficoll-Paque density gradient centrifugation. Trizol reagent was used to extract total RNA, and RNA quality was then checked on an Agilent 2100 Bioanalyzer. The TCR beta CDR3 regions were amplified from RNA transcripts. The TCR CDR3 was subjected to a first round of RT-PCR using the HTBI primer set and the Qiagen OneStep RT-PCR kit. Libraries were constructed in a second round of multiplex PCR, after which size selection and purification were performed. The libraries were sequenced on an Illumina HiSeq2000 using paired-end 100 bp reads. As for how the authors treated the data: SOAPnuke was used to process the raw data, with reads discarded if the reads contained adapters or uncalled bases, had a mean Phred below 15, or lacked an exact constant-primer or identifier match. High-quality paired reads were merged with COPE v1.2.5, and unique nucleotide sequences were defined as clonotypes. MiTCR v1.1 was used to align the clonotypes against IMGT TRBV, TRBD and TRBJ reference segments. The analysis was restricted to V-J combinations with a frequency above 0.0001, which together covered just over 99% of the repertoires. A TCS score was defined as the ratio between F50 (clonal expansion) and ExV (chaos), using BLOSUM62-based TCRdist between CDR3 peptides within each V-J. Welch's t-statistics and random forest reduced 500 to 650 V-J features to 13, which were used in a naive Bayes classifier (R e1071). TCRdb reanalyzed the raw reads on its own, using fastp at Q25 for trimming and MiXCR for clone calling, and kept in-frame beta chains. Each record represents a unique CDR3 protein, reported with the most common genes and DNA among its rows. None of the V and J calls come from the authors' own analysis; TCRdb made them. The sample table holds approximately 530,000 distinct CDR3 sequences, of which just under 20% were seen once. Jointly, the top ten make up about half of the sample.

Unmatched junction bases come to 0, with V trimmed by 4 bases and J by 1 base. CDR1 is given as SQVTM and CDR2 as ANQGSEA, both from the germline V gene. From the cysteine up to the phenylalanine, the CDR3 has a length of 12 residues. The entry retains the CDR3 DNA only, 36 bases that are in frame from base 1. This sample is part of a study of T cells in Graves' hyperthyroidism and ophthalmopathy (dated by TCRdb to the late 2010s). Regarding the study in general: Peripheral blood was collected at initial diagnosis, before any treatment. To identify TCR V-J signatures that set the groups apart, the researchers used a discovery cohort of 100 patients, made up of under 45 with Graves' ophthalmopathy and some 60 with stable Graves' hyperthyroidism. Prospective prediction of ophthalmopathy was tested in an independent validation cohort of 18 to 20 hyperthyroidism patients and approximately 17 patients who later progressed to ophthalmopathy. The 95 to 100 discovery patients were randomly split 7:3 into training and test sets. Thyroid tissue and blood T-cell repertoires from six Graves' hyperthyroidism patients were also compared in the study. Once sampling was done, hyperthyroidism patients were given methimazole at a starting dose of 30 mg daily, whereas ophthalmopathy patients were given high-dose intravenous methylprednisolone. According to the paper, TCR Vbeta CDR3 sequencing was carried out on about 140 peripheral blood samples, which came from fewer than 50 ophthalmopathy, approximately 72 hyperthyroidism and some 17 progressor patients.

The paper's findings and limits, for the study overall: A model built on a 13 V-J signature distinguished ophthalmopathy from stable hyperthyroidism, reaching roughly 88% sensitivity and about 81% specificity in cross-validation and 80%/75% in testing. Most expanded thyroid clonotypes (frequency above 0.001) were also detected in blood, suggesting blood repertoires may reflect thyroid immune responses. In validation, the model predicted progression to ophthalmopathy a median of roughly 6.1 months before onset, with about 67% sensitivity and roughly 79% specificity. Sample size was not statistically predetermined, and blinding of investigators to group allocation was not performed.

Sequencing was done on a sample of blood. This receptor was taken from a man between 35 and 55 years old with Graves' ophthalmopathy. The chain joins TRBV29-1 to TRBJ1-1, with 7 middle bases fitting TRBD1. CDR3 sequence: CSVAGGNTEAFF. The sequenced DNA is TGCAGCGTTGCAGGGGGGAACACTGAAGCTTTCTTT.